Below, 3 T cell receptor beta chains from the same sample are listed, as sequenced in a study of cytomegalovirus exposure and HLA in healthy donors. Sequencing was performed with immunoSEQ multiplex PCR; in TCRdb, only in-frame clones are kept and a portion is missing. The repertoire has tens of thousands of clones, approximately 95% of them found once; the top ten carry over 6.5%. Sequencing was carried out using PBMCs. Receptors were obtained from a young woman in good health and CMV-seropositive.

The chain has TRBV11-2 and TRBJ2-7; 9 bases line up with TRBD2. Looked up from germline, CDR1 is SGHAT and CDR2 is FQNNGV. V dropped 5 bases and J dropped 1; count of bases not matched to a gene: 18. The CDR3 contains 19 residues. DNA for the CDR3: TGTGCCAGCAGCGCCCTCAGGGCGGGAGGGCGGAAGGAGTCCTACGAGCAGTACTTC. Translated, it gives CASSALRAGGRKESYEQYF.

V is TRBV11-2 and J is TRBJ1-1; D not certain. Germline V gives CDR1 SGHAT, CDR2 FQNNGV. The V end lost 1 base, the J end lost 3 bases, and 18 bases lay between the germline ends. The CDR3 has 17 amino acids. CDR3 region: CASSLGYTWRGDTEAFF. The CDR3, as DNA: TGTGCCAGCAGCTTAGGCTATACGTGGCGAGGCGACACTGAAGCTTTCTTT.

This chain uses TRBV27 with TRBJ1-4; 8 bases line up with TRBD1. The trim removed 1 base at V and 9 bases at J, leaving 7 bases unmatched. CDR1 and CDR2 (germline): MNHEY, SMNVEV (reference sequence). This CDR3 comprises 15 residues. In DNA, the CDR3 is TGTGCCAGCAGTTTATACGCAGGGGGCTATAAAAAACTGTTTTTT. Translating it yields CASSLYAGGYKKLFF.